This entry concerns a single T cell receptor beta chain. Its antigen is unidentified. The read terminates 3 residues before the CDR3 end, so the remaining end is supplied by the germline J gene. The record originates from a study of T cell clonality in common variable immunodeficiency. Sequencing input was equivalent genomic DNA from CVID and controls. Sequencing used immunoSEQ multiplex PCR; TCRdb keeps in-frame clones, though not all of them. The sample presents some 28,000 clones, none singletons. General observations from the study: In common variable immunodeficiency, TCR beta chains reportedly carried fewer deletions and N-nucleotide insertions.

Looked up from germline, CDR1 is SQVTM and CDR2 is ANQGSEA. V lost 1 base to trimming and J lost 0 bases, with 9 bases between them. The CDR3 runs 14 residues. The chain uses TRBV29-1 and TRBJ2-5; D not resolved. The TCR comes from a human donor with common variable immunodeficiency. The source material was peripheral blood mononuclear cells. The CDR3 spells CSVEGPLNQETQYF. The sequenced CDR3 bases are TGCAGCGTTGAAGGTCCCCTTAACCAAGAGACC.